A selection of T cell receptor beta chains follows, all from one sample in a study of blood T cell repertoires in COVID-19. Assay: immunoSEQ multiplex PCR; the TCRdb copy retains only in-frame clones and omits some. Of 250,000 or so clones listed, approximately 84% are singletons. The sequenced sample was peripheral blood. The source is a woman older than 75 with acute or convalescent COVID-19. Each CDR3 is given with its conserved first and last residue. A D gene is named only where the DNA matches it firmly. Rows may omit the clone size; those that give it use once, few, many or a size class.

clone size	V gene	J gene	D gene	CDR3 protein	CDR3 DNA
-	TRBV30	TRBJ2-1	TRBD2	CAWSRTSGMVPPNEQFF	TGTGCCTGGAGTCGGACTAGCGGGATGGTTCCACCCAATGAGCAGTTCTTC
once	TRBV28	TRBJ2-5	TRBD1	CASSRTGRYQYF	TGTGCCAGCAGCCGGACAGGTCGTTATCAGTACTTC
-	TRBV4-1	TRBJ1-2	-	CASSRTGSYGYTF	TGCGCCAGCAGCCGTACAGGGAGCTATGGCTACACCTTC
-	TRBV19	TRBJ1-1	-	CASSIDSGQLEAFF	TGTGCCAGTAGTATAGATTCCGGACAGCTTGAAGCTTTCTTT
-	TRBV7-9	TRBJ1-2	-	CASGILGAYGYTF	TGTGCCAGCGGTATTTTGGGGGCCTATGGCTACACCTTC
-	TRBV4-3	TRBJ2-5	TRBD2	CASSQDTSGSETQYF	TGCGCCAGCAGCCAAGATACTAGCGGGAGTGAGACCCAGTACTTC
few	TRBV19	TRBJ2-7	TRBD1	CASTPGGQGGTYEQYF	TGTGCCAGTACCCCGGGGGGACAGGGAGGAACCTACGAGCAGTACTTC
few	TRBV7-8	TRBJ2-7	-	CASSLALASEQYF	TGTGCCAGCAGCTTAGCCCTAGCGAGCGAGCAGTACTTC
-	TRBV7-2	TRBJ1-1	-	CASSLDSNTEAFF	TGTGCCAGCAGCTTAGACAGCAACACTGAAGCTTTCTTT
-	TRBV7-3	TRBJ2-3	TRBD2	CASSPRLAGEAQYF	TGTGCCAGCAGCCCACGACTAGCGGGAGAGGCGCAGTATTTT
-	TRBV30	TRBJ2-1	TRBD2	CAWSSGNNEQFF	TGTGCCTGGTCCAGCGGGAACAATGAGCAGTTCTTC
-	TRBV5-6	TRBJ2-3	-	CASSRRGLRVSTDTQYF	TGTGCCAGCAGCCGGCGGGGCCTCAGAGTGAGCACAGATACGCAGTATTTT
once	TRBV5-6	TRBJ1-2	-	CASSPTTGPYGYTF	TGTGCCAGCAGCCCCACTACAGGGCCCTATGGCTACACCTTC
few	TRBV28	TRBJ1-5	-	CASRYSGQPQHF	TGTGCCAGCAGATATTCCGGTCAGCCCCAGCATTTT
few	TRBV21-1	TRBJ1-6	-	CASSETPKYNSPLHF	TGTGCCAGCAGCGAGACACCTAAATATAATTCACCCCTCCACTTT
few	TRBV13	TRBJ1-4	TRBD1	CASSSPIEGDRVGKLFF	TGTGCCAGCAGCTCCCCCATAGAGGGGGACAGGGTTGGAAAACTGTTTTTT
-	TRBV7-2	TRBJ1-1	-	CASRQGLNTEAFF	TGTGCCAGCAGACAGGGTTTGAACACTGAAGCTTTCTTT
few	TRBV6-6	TRBJ1-2	TRBD1	CASSYRAGGGGYTF	TGTGCCAGCAGTTACAGAGCAGGGGGCGGTGGCTACACCTTC
-	TRBV1	TRBJ2-1	-	CTSSQVPARSNNEQFF	TGCACCAGCAGCCAAGTTCCCGCTAGGTCCAACAATGAGCAGTTCTTC
-	TRBV14	TRBJ2-1	TRBD2	CASSLFREGYNEQFF	TGTGCCAGCAGCCTTTTTCGGGAGGGCTACAATGAGCAGTTCTTC
-	TRBV3-1/TRBV3-2	TRBJ1-3	TRBD1	CASSPGDRAGNTIYF	TGTGCCAGCAGCCCGGGGGACAGGGCTGGAAACACCATATATTTT
few	TRBV10-3	TRBJ1-5	TRBD1	CAISVEGQGNQPQHF	TGTGCCATCAGTGTGGAGGGACAGGGCAATCAGCCCCAGCATTTT
-	TRBV7-2	TRBJ2-1	-	CASSRRRSNEQFF	TGTGCCAGCAGCCGAAGACGGAGCAATGAGCAGTTCTTC
-	TRBV28	TRBJ1-5	-	CASSLIVSDSNQPQHF	TGTGCCAGCAGTTTAATCGTCAGCGATAGCAATCAGCCCCAGCATTTT
-	TRBV2	TRBJ1-1	TRBD1	CASSKLDRTNTEAFF	TGTGCCAGCAGTAAACTGGACAGGACGAACACTGAAGCTTTCTTT
-	TRBV12-5	TRBJ1-4	-	CASGSQGRGSEKLFF	TGTGCTAGTGGCTCCCAGGGCAGGGGCAGTGAAAAACTGTTTTTT
few	TRBV7-2	TRBJ2-5	TRBD1	CASSFSGQGETQYF	TGTGCCAGCAGCTTCTCGGGACAGGGAGAGACCCAGTACTTC
-	TRBV7-6	TRBJ2-2	-	CASSLVLQRGTGELFF	TGTGCCAGCAGCTTAGTTTTACAAAGGGGCACCGGGGAGCTGTTTTTT
few	TRBV24-1	TRBJ2-5	TRBD1	CATSDYRGSETQYF	TGTGCCACCAGTGATTACAGGGGATCGGAGACCCAGTACTTC
-	TRBV5-1	TRBJ2-6	TRBD1	CASSFSTGIPSGANVLTF	TGCGCCAGCAGCTTCTCGACAGGGATCCCCTCTGGGGCCAACGTCCTGACTTTC
-	TRBV28	TRBJ1-1	TRBD1	CASSLPGQGQSGDSNAEAFF	TGTGCCAGCAGTTTGCCGGGACAGGGTCAGAGTGGGGATTCGAACGCTGAAGCTTTCTTT
-	TRBV7-2	TRBJ2-1	TRBD2	CASGISAGGYNEQFF	TGTGCCAGCGGGATATCAGCGGGGGGCTACAATGAGCAGTTCTTC
-	TRBV9	TRBJ2-1	TRBD1	CASSLRTGVSNEQFF	TGTGCCAGCAGCCTACGGACAGGGGTAAGCAATGAGCAGTTCTTC
few	TRBV7-9	TRBJ1-2	-	CASSLEVGGGGYGYTF	TGTGCCAGCAGCTTAGAGGTCGGCGGGGGCGGCTATGGCTACACCTTC
-	TRBV7-6	TRBJ2-5	-	CASSLVTARGGETQYF	TGTGCCAGCAGCTTAGTAACGGCCCGCGGTGGGGAGACCCAGTACTTC
-	TRBV18	TRBJ2-1	-	CASSATGSSYNEQFF	TGTGCCAGCTCAGCGACGGGGAGCTCCTACAATGAGCAGTTCTTC
-	TRBV7-3	TRBJ2-5	TRBD1	CASSPTGGRQETQYF	TGTGCCAGCAGCCCGACAGGGGGAAGGCAAGAGACCCAGTACTTC
few	TRBV9	TRBJ2-6	-	CASSVSFGANVLTF	TGTGCCAGCAGCGTAAGCTTTGGGGCCAACGTCCTGACTTTC
-	TRBV27	TRBJ1-2	TRBD1	CASSPRGQANYGYTF	TGTGCCAGCAGTCCACGGGGACAGGCCAACTATGGCTACACCTTC
-	TRBV30	TRBJ2-1	TRBD2	CAWGRTSGYNEQFF	TGTGCCTGGGGAAGGACTAGCGGGTACAATGAGCAGTTCTTC
-	TRBV11-2	TRBJ2-1	-	CASSSVRGSSEQFF	TGTGCCAGCAGCTCAGTACGTGGGAGCAGTGAGCAGTTCTTC
few	TRBV7-8	TRBJ1-2	-	CASSSTTGRANYGYTF	TGTGCCAGCAGCTCGACCACAGGCCGAGCTAACTATGGCTACACCTTC
-	TRBV5-1	TRBJ2-3	-	CASSLGQVPTDTQYF	TGCGCCAGCAGCTTGGGGCAGGTACCCACAGATACGCAGTATTTT
-	TRBV5-1	TRBJ2-3	TRBD2	CASSFRGERVDTQYF	TGCGCCAGCAGCTTCCGGGGGGAACGGGTGGATACGCAGTATTTT
-	TRBV13	TRBJ2-7	TRBD2	CASSLGSGDYEQYF	TGTGCCAGCAGCTTAGGTAGCGGGGACTACGAGCAGTACTTC
-	TRBV7-9	TRBJ1-4	-	CASSLPTPRRPTNEKLFF	TGTGCCAGCAGCTTACCCACCCCGCGGAGGCCAACTAATGAAAAACTGTTTTTT
-	TRBV18	TRBJ1-2	TRBD1	CASSPLDRGSGYTF	TGTGCCAGCTCACCATTGGACAGGGGATCTGGCTACACCTTC
-	TRBV5-4	TRBJ2-5	TRBD2	CASSLGLAGGTETQYF	TGTGCCAGCAGCTTAGGACTAGCGGGGGGGACAGAGACCCAGTACTTC